The clone carrying this T cell receptor (beta chain) was seen at least ten times. These data are taken from a study of low-dose radiotherapy and immunotherapy resistance in tumors. Study information: Fractions of 0.5 Gy went to Cohort 1 every 2 weeks, totaling 6.5 Gy.

The sample's time point: before trial treatment. CDR1 and CDR2 from the germline V gene are SNHLY and FYNNEI. V was cut by 6 bases and J by 2 bases, with 11 bases left in between. This CDR3 has 13 amino acids. TRAV- and TRBV-specific primers, spanning alpha and beta chains, primed first-strand cDNA. Amplification, which lasted approximately 20 PCR cycles, used a constant-region primer and V-primer adapter to amplify TCRs. One entry per CDR3 protein, called by TCRdb with MiXCR from the reads. The sample lists some 71,000 distinct CDR3 sequences, around 30% occurring once. Sequencing used PBMCs, obtained before treatment. This sequence was found in a female donor with ovarian cancer. The rearrangement uses TRBV2 and TRBJ2-7; unclear D gene. CDR3 in DNA: TGTGCCAGCAGGCCCGACGGTACCTACGAGCAGTACTTC. Protein product: CASRPDGTYEQYF.